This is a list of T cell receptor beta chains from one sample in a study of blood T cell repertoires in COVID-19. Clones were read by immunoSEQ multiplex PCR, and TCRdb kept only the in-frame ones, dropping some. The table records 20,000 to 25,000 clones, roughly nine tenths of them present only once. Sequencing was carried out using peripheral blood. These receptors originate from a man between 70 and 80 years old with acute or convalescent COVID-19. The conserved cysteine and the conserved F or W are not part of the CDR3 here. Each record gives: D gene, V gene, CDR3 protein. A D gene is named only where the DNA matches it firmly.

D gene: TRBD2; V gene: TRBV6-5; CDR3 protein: ASSRTSGGHNEQF
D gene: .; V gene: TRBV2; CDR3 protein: ASSEGFSSNQPQH
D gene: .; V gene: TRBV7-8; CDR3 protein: ASSLSRNTGELF
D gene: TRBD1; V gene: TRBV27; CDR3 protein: ASSVTGGRNQPQH
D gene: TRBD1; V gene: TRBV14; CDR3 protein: ASSRQGADEKLF
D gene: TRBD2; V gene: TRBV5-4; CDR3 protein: ASSLGTSGRGAGEQY
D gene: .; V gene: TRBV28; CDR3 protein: ASSLFTRRNTEAF
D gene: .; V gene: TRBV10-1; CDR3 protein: ASSVGRNSPLH
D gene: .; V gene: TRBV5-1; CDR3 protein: ASSLVGQPSSTDTQY
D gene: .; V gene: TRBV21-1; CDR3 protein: ASSKGGLQYSNQPQH
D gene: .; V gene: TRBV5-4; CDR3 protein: ASSVDRFGTQY
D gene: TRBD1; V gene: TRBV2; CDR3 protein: ASNMGTGGNTGELF
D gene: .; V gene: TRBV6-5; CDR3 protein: ASRRYPGELF
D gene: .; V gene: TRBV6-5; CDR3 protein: ASSSEGEGAF
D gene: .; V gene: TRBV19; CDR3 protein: ASSIAGFGTEAF
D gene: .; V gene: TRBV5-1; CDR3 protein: ASSAATGKGEPQH
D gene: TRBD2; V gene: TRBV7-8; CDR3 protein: ASSSLAGSGELF
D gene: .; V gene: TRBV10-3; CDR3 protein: AISEWRDSSDTQY
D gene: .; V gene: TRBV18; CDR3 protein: ASSPSREGYEQY
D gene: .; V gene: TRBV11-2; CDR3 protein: ASSSLRRIDNEQF
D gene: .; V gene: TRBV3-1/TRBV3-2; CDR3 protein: ASSQGGPSEQY
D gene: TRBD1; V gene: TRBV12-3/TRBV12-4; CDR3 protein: ASSQGQGKLF
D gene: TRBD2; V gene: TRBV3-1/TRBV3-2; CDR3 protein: ASSQDRGVAGAVHTYEQY
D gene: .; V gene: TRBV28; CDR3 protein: ASSSRAGQISYEQY
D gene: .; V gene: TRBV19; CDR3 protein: ASSIGQITDTQY
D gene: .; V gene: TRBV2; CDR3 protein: ASSEPWSAVLEADSYNQPQH
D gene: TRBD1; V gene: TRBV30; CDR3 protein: AWKQGAGSPLH
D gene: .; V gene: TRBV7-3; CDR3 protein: ASSPEDSASYNEQF
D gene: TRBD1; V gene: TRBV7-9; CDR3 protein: ASSSWDRGATDTQY
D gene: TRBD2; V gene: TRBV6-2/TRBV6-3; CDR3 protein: ASSTLAGTYEQY
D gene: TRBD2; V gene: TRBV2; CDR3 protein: ATGAGDSYEQY
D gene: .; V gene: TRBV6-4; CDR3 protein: ASSDSVTTRAEAF
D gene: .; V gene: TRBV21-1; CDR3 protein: ASSKARSEQF
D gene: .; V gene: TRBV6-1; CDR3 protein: ASSEIPGAQETQY
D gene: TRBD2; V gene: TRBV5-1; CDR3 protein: ASHSGLATDTQY
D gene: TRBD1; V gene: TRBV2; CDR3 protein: ASSLRGSDYGYT
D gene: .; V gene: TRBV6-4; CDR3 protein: ASRTEGMNTEAF
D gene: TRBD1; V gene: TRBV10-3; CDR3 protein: AIKGDSGGSPLH
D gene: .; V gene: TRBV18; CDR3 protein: ASSPNQLYEQY
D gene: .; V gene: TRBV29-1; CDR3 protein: SVDTGSNQPQH
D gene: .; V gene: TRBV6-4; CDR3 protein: ASSELSAGSNSPLH
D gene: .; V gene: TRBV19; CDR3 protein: ASSLTLAGPYNEQF
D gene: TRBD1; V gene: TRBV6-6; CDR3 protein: ASTPTDRENEKLF
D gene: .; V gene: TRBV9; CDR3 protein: ASSPHRVSTGELF
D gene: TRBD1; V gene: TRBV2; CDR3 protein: ASSVNRGPDTQY
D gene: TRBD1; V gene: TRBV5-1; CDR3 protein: ASSGGGTGEETQY
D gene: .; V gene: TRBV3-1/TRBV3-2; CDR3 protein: ASSQEYAGNTEAF
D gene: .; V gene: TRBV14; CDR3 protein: ASSQDLAPWGYT
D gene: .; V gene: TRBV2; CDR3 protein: ASRRTGTMDTDTQY
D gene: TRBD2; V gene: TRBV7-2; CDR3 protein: ASSPRLAGAQETQY
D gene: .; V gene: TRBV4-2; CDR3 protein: ASSQTPVSNQPQH
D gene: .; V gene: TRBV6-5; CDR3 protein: ASRQGPYEQY
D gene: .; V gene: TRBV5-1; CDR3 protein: ASSFGETLADTQY
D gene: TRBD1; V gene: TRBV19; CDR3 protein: ASSIGQGRSYEQY